This is a list of T cell receptor beta chains from one sample in a study of cytomegalovirus exposure and HLA in healthy donors. This table comes from immunoSEQ multiplex PCR, and its TCRdb copy is limited to in-frame clones, with some not included. Of around 220,000 clones in the sample, around 79% are singletons; the top ten hold 1.5% to 2%. Sequencing used PBMCs. These receptors came from a man aged 18 to 35 in good health and CMV-seronegative. Both conserved end residues are part of each CDR3. A D gene is named only where the DNA matches it firmly. Part of the rows lack a size; the others show once, few, many or a class for expanded clones.

d_gene: TRBD2; j_gene: TRBJ2-2; v_gene: TRBV7-6; abundance: .; CDR3aa: CASRTSGGTGELFF; CDR3nt: TGTGCCAGCAGAACTAGCGGGGGCACCGGGGAGCTGTTTTTT
d_gene: .; j_gene: TRBJ2-6; v_gene: TRBV4-1; abundance: .; CDR3aa: CASSQDGREFFANVLTF; CDR3nt: TGCGCCAGCAGCCAAGATGGCAGGGAATTTTTTGCCAACGTCCTGACTTTC
d_gene: .; j_gene: TRBJ2-7; v_gene: TRBV21-1; abundance: .; CDR3aa: CASSTPRGRAHEQYF; CDR3nt: TGTGCCAGCAGCACCCCCCGTGGGAGGGCGCACGAGCAGTACTTC
d_gene: .; j_gene: TRBJ1-3; v_gene: TRBV27; abundance: .; CDR3aa: CASRDGQSSGNTIYF; CDR3nt: TGTGCCAGCAGAGACGGACAATCCTCTGGAAACACCATATATTTT
d_gene: .; j_gene: TRBJ1-2; v_gene: TRBV29-1; abundance: .; CDR3aa: CSLNDGVYGYTF; CDR3nt: TGCAGCCTCAACGACGGAGTCTATGGCTACACCTTC
d_gene: TRBD1; j_gene: TRBJ1-2; v_gene: TRBV6-5; abundance: .; CDR3aa: CASSGQGSHGYTF; CDR3nt: TGTGCCAGCAGCGGACAGGGATCGCATGGCTACACCTTC
d_gene: .; j_gene: TRBJ2-7; v_gene: TRBV9; abundance: .; CDR3aa: CASSVGQGLSYEQYF; CDR3nt: TGTGCCAGCAGCGTAGGCCAGGGCCTCTCCTACGAGCAGTACTTC
d_gene: TRBD2; j_gene: TRBJ2-1; v_gene: TRBV28; abundance: .; CDR3aa: CASSSKLAGEVGEQFF; CDR3nt: TGTGCCAGCAGTTCCAAACTAGCGGGAGAAGTCGGTGAGCAGTTCTTC
d_gene: TRBD2; j_gene: TRBJ2-5; v_gene: TRBV11-2; abundance: .; CDR3aa: CASSLFASGRPQETQYF; CDR3nt: TGTGCCAGCAGCTTATTTGCTAGCGGGAGACCCCAAGAGACCCAGTACTTC
d_gene: .; j_gene: TRBJ2-5; v_gene: TRBV19; abundance: .; CDR3aa: CASSIESSLGRGETQYF; CDR3nt: TGTGCCAGTAGTATAGAATCGTCTTTGGGTCGCGGGGAGACCCAGTACTTC
d_gene: TRBD2; j_gene: TRBJ2-7; v_gene: TRBV7-6; abundance: .; CDR3aa: CASSRGGYEQYF; CDR3nt: TGTGCCAGCAGCCGGGGGGGTTACGAGCAGTACTTC
d_gene: .; j_gene: TRBJ2-2; v_gene: TRBV7-7; abundance: .; CDR3aa: CASSLVGGRGTGELFF; CDR3nt: TGTGCTAGCAGCTTAGTCGGGGGTCGTGGCACCGGGGAGCTGTTTTTT
d_gene: TRBD1; j_gene: TRBJ2-7; v_gene: TRBV2; abundance: .; CDR3aa: CASSATGTGGYEQYF; CDR3nt: TGTGCCAGCAGTGCGACCGGGACAGGGGGCTACGAGCAGTACTTC
d_gene: .; j_gene: TRBJ2-3; v_gene: TRBV21-1; abundance: few; CDR3aa: CASSVIRGVTDTQYF; CDR3nt: TGTGCCAGTTCAGTAATCAGGGGGGTCACAGATACGCAGTATTTT
d_gene: .; j_gene: TRBJ1-1; v_gene: TRBV7-9; abundance: .; CDR3aa: CASSRTQGTTWVNTEAFF; CDR3nt: TGTGCCAGCAGCCGGACCCAGGGGACCACGTGGGTGAACACTGAAGCTTTCTTT
d_gene: TRBD2; j_gene: TRBJ2-1; v_gene: TRBV27; abundance: .; CDR3aa: CASSLSDGRWGEQFF; CDR3nt: TGTGCCAGCAGTTTATCGGACGGGAGGTGGGGTGAGCAGTTCTTC
d_gene: TRBD1; j_gene: TRBJ1-2; v_gene: TRBV4-2; abundance: once; CDR3aa: CASSQEIPGQNYGYTF; CDR3nt: TGTGCCAGCAGCCAAGAAATACCGGGACAGAACTATGGCTACACCTTC
d_gene: TRBD2; j_gene: TRBJ2-3; v_gene: TRBV5-4; abundance: .; CDR3aa: CASSPRTSGITDTQYF; CDR3nt: TGTGCCAGCAGCCCAAGGACTAGCGGGATCACAGATACGCAGTATTTT
d_gene: .; j_gene: TRBJ2-3; v_gene: TRBV7-3; abundance: few; CDR3aa: CASSSGGGGTDTQYF; CDR3nt: TGTGCCAGCAGCTCCGGAGGAGGGGGCACAGATACGCAGTATTTT
d_gene: TRBD1; j_gene: TRBJ2-3; v_gene: TRBV7-9; abundance: .; CDR3aa: CASSSGTGGTDTQYF; CDR3nt: TGTGCCAGCAGCTCCGGGACAGGGGGCACAGATACGCAGTATTTT
d_gene: TRBD2; j_gene: TRBJ2-4; v_gene: TRBV11-3; abundance: .; CDR3aa: CASSLMLEVAGEAKNIQYF; CDR3nt: TGTGCCAGCAGCTTAATGCTAGAGGTAGCGGGAGAAGCCAAAAACATTCAGTACTTC
d_gene: .; j_gene: TRBJ1-6; v_gene: TRBV6-5; abundance: .; CDR3aa: CASSYRGFYNSPLHF; CDR3nt: TGTGCCAGCAGTTACCGTGGCTTCTATAATTCACCCCTCCACTTT
d_gene: TRBD1; j_gene: TRBJ1-1; v_gene: TRBV9; abundance: .; CDR3aa: CASSDGQGGGNTEAFF; CDR3nt: TGTGCCAGCAGCGATGGACAGGGAGGGGGGAACACTGAAGCTTTCTTT
d_gene: .; j_gene: TRBJ1-5; v_gene: TRBV9; abundance: .; CDR3aa: CASGPGQSNQPQHF; CDR3nt: TGTGCCAGCGGGCCCGGACAGAGCAATCAGCCCCAGCATTTT
d_gene: TRBD2; j_gene: TRBJ2-1; v_gene: TRBV29-1; abundance: once; CDR3aa: CSVETPTSGDYNEQFF; CDR3nt: TGCAGCGTTGAAACCCCGACTAGCGGGGATTACAATGAGCAGTTCTTC
d_gene: TRBD1; j_gene: TRBJ2-7; v_gene: TRBV4-1; abundance: few; CDR3aa: CASSQEDRVSYEQYF; CDR3nt: TGCGCCAGCAGCCAAGAGGACAGGGTTTCGTACGAGCAGTACTTC
d_gene: .; j_gene: TRBJ2-7; v_gene: TRBV9; abundance: once; CDR3aa: CASSVDNSYEQYF; CDR3nt: TGTGCCAGCAGCGTGGACAACTCCTACGAGCAGTACTTC
d_gene: TRBD2; j_gene: TRBJ2-7; v_gene: TRBV7-2; abundance: .; CDR3aa: CASSFTGLASYEQYF; CDR3nt: TGTGCCAGCAGCTTCACGGGACTAGCTTCCTACGAGCAGTACTTC
d_gene: .; j_gene: TRBJ2-7; v_gene: TRBV6-5; abundance: .; CDR3aa: CASRNDMAGLRLDF; CDR3nt: TGTGCCAGCAGAAACGACATGGCAGGGCTTAGGCTGGACTTC
d_gene: TRBD2; j_gene: TRBJ2-5; v_gene: TRBV7-8; abundance: few; CDR3aa: CASSLGLTSGGQETQYF; CDR3nt: TGTGCCAGCAGCTTAGGCCTGACTAGCGGGGGCCAAGAGACCCAGTACTTC
d_gene: .; j_gene: TRBJ1-6; v_gene: TRBV6-5; abundance: .; CDR3aa: CASSYFGSSYNSPLHF; CDR3nt: TGTGCCAGCAGTTACTTCGGGAGCTCCTATAATTCACCCCTCCACTTT
d_gene: TRBD1; j_gene: TRBJ1-5; v_gene: TRBV19; abundance: .; CDR3aa: CASNSRTGTFGQPQHF; CDR3nt: TGTGCCAGTAACTCTCGGACAGGGACGTTCGGTCAGCCCCAGCATTTT
d_gene: .; j_gene: TRBJ1-5; v_gene: TRBV30; abundance: .; CDR3aa: CAWRGANQPQHF; CDR3nt: TGTGCCTGGAGAGGGGCCAATCAGCCCCAGCATTTT
d_gene: TRBD1; j_gene: TRBJ2-6; v_gene: TRBV7-3; abundance: .; CDR3aa: CASSPTGQGAFSGANVLTF; CDR3nt: TGTGCCAGCAGTCCCACCGGGCAGGGGGCTTTCTCTGGGGCCAACGTCCTGACTTTC
d_gene: .; j_gene: TRBJ1-6; v_gene: TRBV27; abundance: .; CDR3aa: CASSLSWRGLNPRNSPLHF; CDR3nt: TGTGCCAGCAGTTTATCCTGGAGGGGATTAAACCCCCGCAATTCACCCCTCCACTTT
d_gene: .; j_gene: TRBJ2-3; v_gene: TRBV5-1; abundance: .; CDR3aa: CASSSQGFSTDTQYF; CDR3nt: TGCGCCAGCAGCTCACAGGGTTTTAGCACAGATACGCAGTATTTT
d_gene: .; j_gene: TRBJ1-5; v_gene: TRBV7-2; abundance: .; CDR3aa: CASSPRVVQPQHF; CDR3nt: TGTGCCAGCAGCCCCAGGGTCGTCCAGCCCCAGCATTTT
d_gene: TRBD1; j_gene: TRBJ1-5; v_gene: TRBV7-6; abundance: .; CDR3aa: CASMEGETGDQPQHF; CDR3nt: TGTGCCAGCATGGAGGGCGAGACAGGGGATCAGCCCCAGCATTTT
d_gene: TRBD2; j_gene: TRBJ2-1; v_gene: TRBV6-1; abundance: few; CDR3aa: CASSGTSGGAGEQFF; CDR3nt: TGTGCCAGCAGTGGGACTAGCGGGGGGGCCGGTGAGCAGTTCTTC
d_gene: .; j_gene: TRBJ1-1; v_gene: TRBV11-3; abundance: .; CDR3aa: CASSDSVTEAFF; CDR3nt: TGTGCCAGCAGTGACAGTGTCACTGAAGCTTTCTTT
d_gene: .; j_gene: TRBJ2-5; v_gene: TRBV4-1; abundance: few; CDR3aa: CASSQDKVGYQETQYF; CDR3nt: TGCGCCAGCAGCCAAGATAAAGTCGGGTACCAAGAGACCCAGTACTTC
d_gene: .; j_gene: TRBJ1-4; v_gene: TRBV25-1; abundance: .; CDR3aa: CASSERLEKLFF; CDR3nt: TGTGCCAGCAGTGAGCGGTTGGAAAAACTGTTTTTT
d_gene: .; j_gene: TRBJ1-1; v_gene: TRBV9; abundance: few; CDR3aa: CASSATANDEAFF; CDR3nt: TGTGCCAGCAGCGCGACAGCGAACGATGAAGCTTTCTTT
d_gene: TRBD1; j_gene: TRBJ2-7; v_gene: TRBV4-2; abundance: .; CDR3aa: CASSQDPQGAPYEQYF; CDR3nt: TGTGCCAGCAGCCAAGACCCACAGGGGGCTCCCTACGAGCAGTACTTC
d_gene: TRBD2; j_gene: TRBJ2-3; v_gene: TRBV5-1; abundance: .; CDR3aa: CASSPLSGGASDTQYF; CDR3nt: TGCGCCAGCAGCCCCCTAAGCGGGGGGGCCTCAGATACGCAGTATTTT
d_gene: TRBD1; j_gene: TRBJ2-7; v_gene: TRBV4-3; abundance: .; CDR3aa: CASSQEAGTGSYEQYF; CDR3nt: TGCGCCAGCAGCCAGGAAGCCGGGACAGGGTCTTACGAGCAGTATTTC
d_gene: .; j_gene: TRBJ1-1; v_gene: TRBV6-5; abundance: .; CDR3aa: CASSKSPGQLEAFF; CDR3nt: TGTGCCAGCAGTAAATCCCCCGGACAGCTTGAAGCTTTCTTT
d_gene: .; j_gene: TRBJ1-4; v_gene: TRBV7-9; abundance: .; CDR3aa: CASSRRQSTNEKLFF; CDR3nt: TGTGCCAGCAGCCGGAGACAGTCAACTAATGAAAAACTGTTTTTT
d_gene: .; j_gene: TRBJ2-5; v_gene: TRBV6-5; abundance: .; CDR3aa: CASNQGGAPQETQYF; CDR3nt: TGTGCCAGCAACCAAGGGGGGGCGCCCCAAGAGACCCAGTACTTC
d_gene: TRBD1; j_gene: TRBJ1-4; v_gene: TRBV6-1; abundance: .; CDR3aa: CASSARGQDYEKLFF; CDR3nt: TGTGCCAGCAGTGCAAGAGGACAGGATTACGAAAAACTGTTTTTT
d_gene: .; j_gene: TRBJ1-4; v_gene: TRBV6-5; abundance: .; CDR3aa: CASSYSGQDGGKLFF; CDR3nt: TGTGCCAGCAGTTACTCCGGGCAGGATGGGGGGAAACTGTTTTTT
d_gene: TRBD1; j_gene: TRBJ2-3; v_gene: TRBV23-1; abundance: .; CDR3aa: CASSPMDRGTDTQYF; CDR3nt: TGCGCCAGCAGTCCCATGGACAGGGGAACAGATACGCAGTATTTT
d_gene: .; j_gene: TRBJ2-7; v_gene: TRBV6-6; abundance: .; CDR3aa: CASSNQEDEQYF; CDR3nt: TGTGCCAGCAGTAATCAGGAGGACGAGCAGTACTTC
d_gene: TRBD2; j_gene: TRBJ2-5; v_gene: TRBV4-2; abundance: .; CDR3aa: CASSQGSSGVGEQYF; CDR3nt: TGTGCCAGCAGCCAAGGATCTAGCGGGGTCGGTGAGCAGTACTTC
d_gene: .; j_gene: TRBJ2-5; v_gene: TRBV9; abundance: few; CDR3aa: CASSVAQGNYQETQYF; CDR3nt: TGTGCCAGCAGCGTAGCGCAGGGGAATTACCAAGAGACCCAGTACTTC
d_gene: TRBD2; j_gene: TRBJ2-3; v_gene: TRBV18; abundance: .; CDR3aa: CASSLGPSGGPASTDTQYF; CDR3nt: TGTGCCAGCTCACTGGGGCCTAGCGGGGGACCTGCTAGCACAGATACGCAGTATTTT
d_gene: .; j_gene: TRBJ2-3; v_gene: TRBV7-3; abundance: .; CDR3aa: CASSTGSVVDTQYF; CDR3nt: TGTGCCAGCAGTACAGGGTCAGTAGTGGATACGCAGTATTTT
d_gene: .; j_gene: TRBJ2-5; v_gene: TRBV7-9; abundance: few; CDR3aa: CSSSSGVETQYF; CDR3nt: TGTTCCAGCAGCTCAGGGGTTGAGACCCAGTACTTC
d_gene: .; j_gene: TRBJ2-7; v_gene: TRBV30; abundance: .; CDR3aa: CAWRVPGSSYEQYF; CDR3nt: TGTGCCTGGAGGGTACCGGGATCCTCCTACGAGCAGTACTTC